The TCR beta chain described here comes from a study of CD4+ T cells in melanoma. For this clone: Its target is not known.

General study points: CD8+ T cell, macrophage and B cell function reportedly correlated with neoantigen-specific CD4+ T cells. In melanoma, neoantigen-specific CD4+ T cells reportedly differed in differentiation state.

Data came from immunoSEQ multiplex PCR; TCRdb stores just in-frame clones and leaves some out. The repertoire includes some 50,000 clones, 89% of them detected once, and roughly 12% sits in the top ten. V lost 5 bases and J lost 3, with 14 bases in between. The CDR3 extends over 14 amino acids. CDR1 SEHNR and CDR2 FQNEAQ come from the germline V gene (reference sequence). The sequenced material came from peripheral blood. The source is a human donor with melanoma. The V gene is TRBV7-9, the J gene TRBJ2-7; no clear D gene. The DNA of the CDR3 is TGTGCCAGCAGCCCGCCGGACCGAATCTACGAGCAGTACTTC. Its translation is CASSPPDRIYEQYF.